The 22 T cell receptor beta chains reported below all come from one sample, sequenced in a study of siplizumab effects on memory and regulatory T cells. Profiling relied on immunoSEQ multiplex PCR, and the TCRdb table lists in-frame clones only, not all of them. The sample records around 100,000 clones, more than 85% being singletons. The sequencing sample was made of CD4+ T cells sorted from blood. Receptor source: a human donor in good health.

The chain links TRBV5-1 to TRBJ2-5; TRBD2 is a possible D gene (7 bases). The CDR3 totals 13 residues. V was shortened by 5 bases and J by 6 bases, with 14 bases between the two germline ends. Per the germline V gene, CDR1 is SGHRS and CDR2 is YFSETQ. The CDR3 loop is CASRGAGVKTQYF. CDR3 coding DNA: TGCGCCAGCAGGGGGGCGGGAGTGAAGACCCAGTACTTC.

The V and J genes are TRBV2 and TRBJ2-6; no definite D call. Germline V gene sequence: CDR1 SNHLY, CDR2 FYNNEI. This CDR3 has 13 amino acids. V lost 6 bases and J 1 base, leaving 4 bases between the germline ends. In DNA form, the CDR3 reads TGTGCCAGCAGGGAATCTGGGGCCAACGTCCTGACTTTC. It codes for CASRESGANVLTF.

The chain uses TRBV11-2 and TRBJ1-1, with no clear D. V gave up 2 bases and J gave up 0 bases, with 7 bases separating them. This CDR3 contains 14 residues. CDR1 is SGHAT, CDR2 FQNNGV, per germline. The CDR3 loop reads CASSLRRMNTEAFF. In DNA, the CDR3 is TGTGCCAGCAGCTTAAGACGGATGAACACTGAAGCTTTCTTT.

Concerning this clone itself: Different DNA sequences within this sample yield the same CDR3. The chain couples TRBV5-1 to TRBJ1-5; D ambiguous. V shed 0 bases and J shed 2 bases, with 9 bases lying between them. The CDR3 runs to 15 residues. Germline V gives CDR1 SGHRS, CDR2 YFSETQ. The CDR3 protein is CASSLEGSGNQPQHF. CDR3 nucleotides: TGCGCCAGCAGCTTGGAGGGCTCGGGCAATCAGCCCCAGCATTTT. The full variable domain, completed using reference TRBV5-1 and TRBJ1-5, is KAGVTQTPRYLIKTRGQQVTLSCSPISGHRSVSWYQQTPGQGLQFLFEYFSETQRNKGNFPGRFSGRQFSNSRSEMNVSTLELGDSALYLCASSLEGSGNQPQHFGDGTRLSIL.

This clone is a singleton in its sample. This chain connects TRBV18 to TRBJ2-4; no firm D call. Germline CDR1 KGHSH, CDR2 LQKENI. The CDR3 runs 16 residues. V lost 0 bases to trimming and J lost 7 bases, with 16 bases between them. DNA of the CDR3: TGTGCCAGCTCACCACCCGAGGATAGGGTATCGAACATTCAGTACTTC. Its translation: CASSPPEDRVSNIQYF.

This sequence joins TRBV27 and TRBJ2-5; tentative D call: TRBD1 (6 bases). The CDR3 runs 14 residues. Germline V gene lookup returns CDR1 MNHEY and CDR2 SMNVEV (reference sequence). V was shortened by 7 bases and J by 5 bases, with 17 bases between the two germline ends. CDR3 sequence: CASKFTGRGETQYF. For the CDR3, the DNA is TGTGCCAGCAAGTTTACAGGGAGAGGGGAGACCCAGTACTTC.

The rearrangement joins TRBV27 to TRBJ2-1; no reliable D call. This CDR3 contains 16 residues. In germline, CDR1 is MNHEY, CDR2 SMNVEV (reference sequence). Trimming pared 1 base from V and 5 bases from J, leaving 15 bases between. The CDR3 is CASSLYKESLDNEQFF. The CDR3 DNA is TGTGCCAGCAGTTTATATAAGGAATCCTTGGACAATGAGCAGTTCTTC.

The V and J genes are TRBV18 and TRBJ1-4; TRBD1 agrees at 7 bases. The CDR3 covers 18 residues. With 0 bases clipped from V and 0 bases from J, the junction kept 7 bases outside the gene matches. CDR1 is KGHSH, CDR2 LQKENI, per germline. This CDR3 is CASSPPGQILATNEKLFF. CDR3 DNA: TGTGCCAGCTCACCACCGGGACAGATCCTGGCAACTAATGAAAAACTGTTTTTT.

This rearrangement joins TRBV28 to TRBJ2-7; D may be TRBD2 (5 bases). Deletions cut 5 bases from V and 7 bases from J, with 21 bases between. Germline assignment: CDR1 MDHEN and CDR2 SYDVKM. This CDR3 region has 15 residues. The CDR3, as DNA: TGTGCCAGCAGTCCCCGGGATGTGACTGTTCAGGAGCAGTACTTC. Protein product: CASSPRDVTVQEQYF.

The chain employs TRBV20-1 and TRBJ1-2, with D possibly TRBD1 on 5 matching bases. V lost 7 bases and J 2 bases, leaving 8 bases between the germline ends. The CDR3 is 11 residues long. CDR1 DFQATT and CDR2 SNEGSKA come from the germline V gene (reference sequence). DNA of the CDR3: TGCAGTGGGGACGACAACTATGGCTACACCTTC. It yields the protein CSGDDNYGYTF.

The chain joins TRBV28 to TRBJ1-5, with D possibly TRBD1 on 6 matching bases. The CDR3 is 15 amino acids. Trimming left V 6 bases short and J 0 bases short, with 12 bases between. Looked up from germline, CDR1 is MDHEN and CDR2 is SYDVKM. The CDR3 protein is CASSPGHNSNQPQHF. Here the CDR3 DNA reads TGTGCCAGCAGCCCGGGACACAATAGCAATCAGCCCCAGCATTTT. Full variable domain (remainder filled in from reference TRBV28 and TRBJ1-5): DVKVTQSSRYLVKRTGEKVFLECVQDMDHENMFWYRQDPGLGLRLIYFSYDVKMKEKGDIPEGYSVSREKKERFSLILESASTNQTSMYLCASSPGHNSNQPQHFGDGTRLSIL.

The rearrangement links TRBV6-5 to TRBJ2-7; unclear D gene. Trimming cost V 2 bases and J 7 bases, with 12 bases left between them. The germline V gene has CDR1 MNHEY and CDR2 SVGAGI. The CDR3 totals 13 residues. CDR3 sequence (DNA): TGTGCCAGCAGTTACGGCGGACCTAGGGAGCAGTACTTC. This sequence encodes CASSYGGPREQYF.

The rearrangement joins TRBV7-6 to TRBJ2-7; D remains unclear. CDR3 length: 14 residues. Trimming left V 5 bases short and J 0 bases short, with 11 bases between. CDR1 and CDR2 from the germline V gene are SGHVS and FNYEAQ. The CDR3 DNA sequence: TGTGCCAGCAGCGTTTCCAGGAGCTCCTACGAGCAGTACTTC. Translated, it gives CASSVSRSSYEQYF.

This chain uses TRBV7-2 with TRBJ2-7; 11 positions agree with TRBD2. The J segment lost 4 bases and the V segment lost 5 bases, leaving 7 bases of the junction unmatched. The CDR3 is made up of 15 amino acids. Looked up from germline, CDR1 is SGHTA and CDR2 is FQGNSA. CDR3 sequence: CASSRSGGVGYEQYF. The CDR3, as DNA: TGTGCCAGCAGCCGTAGCGGGGGGGTAGGGTACGAGCAGTACTTC.

This clone was seen just once. The chain employs TRBV7-2 and TRBJ2-3; D is perhaps TRBD1 (7 bases). The V end was cut by 3 bases, the J end by 4 bases, with 14 bases between. Per germline, CDR1 SGHTA and CDR2 FQGNSA. The CDR3 has 15 amino acids. The CDR3 protein is CASSFLPRGADTQYF. CDR3 bases: TGTGCCAGCAGCTTCTTACCCAGGGGGGCAGATACGCAGTATTTT.

The genes are TRBV7-2 and TRBJ2-5; D may be TRBD2 (5 bases). The CDR3 has 13 amino acids. V lost 3 bases and J 2 bases, leaving 7 bases between the germline ends. Germline V gene sequence: CDR1 SGHTA, CDR2 FQGNSA. CDR3 DNA sequence: TGTGCCAGCAGCTTCCTAGCTCAAGAGACCCAGTACTTC. It translates to CASSFLAQETQYF.

V is TRBV7-2 and J is TRBJ2-5; 8 bases are shared with TRBD2. The germline V gene encodes CDR1 SGHTA and CDR2 FQGNSA. The CDR3 totals 15 residues. V dropped 3 bases and J dropped 2; count of bases not matched to a gene: 5. For the CDR3, the DNA is TGTGCCAGCAGCTTTTATAGCGGGGTTCAAGAGACCCAGTACTTC. Translated, it gives CASSFYSGVQETQYF.

The gene calls are TRBV7-2 and TRBJ1-2; no definite D call. Deletions cut 5 bases from V and 5 bases from J, with 12 bases between. In germline, CDR1 is SGHTA, CDR2 FQGNSA. The CDR3 consists of 13 residues. Here the CDR3 reads CASSPSGPYGYTF. The CDR3 DNA is TGTGCCAGCAGCCCCTCCGGACCTTATGGCTACACCTTC.

The chain employs TRBV7-8 and TRBJ2-7; TRBD1 agrees at 9 bases. J lost 4 bases, V lost 3 bases, and 10 bases had no gene match. CDR1 SGHVS and CDR2 FQNEAQ come from the germline V gene. This CDR3 comprises 16 residues. Here the CDR3 DNA reads TGTGCCAGCAGCTTCCGTACCGACAGGGGGGCATACGAGCAGTACTTC. Translated: CASSFRTDRGAYEQYF.

This chain uses TRBV2 with TRBJ1-1; D ambiguous. The germline V gene encodes CDR1 SNHLY and CDR2 FYNNEI. V was cut by 7 bases and J by 0 bases, with 12 bases left in between. The CDR3 is 14 residues long. DNA for the CDR3: TGTGCCAGCACCGAAAGGGAGGTGAACACTGAAGCTTTCTTT. Amino acid sequence: CASTEREVNTEAFF.

The chain has TRBV7-9 and TRBJ2-4; no firm D call. The CDR3 has 12 amino acids. Trimming stripped 0 bases from V and 3 bases from J, with 0 bases between. Per the germline V gene, CDR1 is SEHNR and CDR2 is FQNEAQ (reference sequence). The CDR3 loop is CASSLAKNIQYF. For the CDR3, the DNA is TGTGCCAGCAGCTTAGCCAAAAACATTCAGTACTTC.

The chain is built from TRBV18 and TRBJ2-7, with D hard to call. Trimming cost V 3 bases and J 4 bases, with 13 bases left between them. The CDR3 has 14 amino acids. Looked up from germline, CDR1 is KGHSH and CDR2 is LQKENI. The CDR3 nucleotides read TGTGCCAGCTCACCCGGCGTAGAAGCTTACGAGCAGTACTTC. This sequence encodes CASSPGVEAYEQYF.